This record looks at one T cell receptor beta chain sequence and its context. This clonotype was seen many times. The target of this receptor is not known. No clone much larger than this one lies a single base away; base qualities are absent. This sample is part of a study of T cell repertoires in cytomegalovirus infection (dated by TCRdb to between 2019 and 2020). Study-level background: The HLA type of each donor mattered for the analysis, because public TCR beta signatures pointed to carriage of CMV infection along with the matching HLA type. Overall results and qualifications from the work: Cumulative frequency of public TCR beta family members discriminated carriers of CMV infection plus the relevant HLA type in this cohort and an independent approximately 370-donor cohort. In the ex vivo response, HLA-C-restricted CMV-specific TCR beta clonotypes were dominant, and in two of eight donors the single most frequent clonotype came from this HLA-C-restricted group.

Sequencing used an Illumina HiSeq 1500. TCRdb itself trimmed the public reads at Q25 with fastp, ran MiXCR and retained productive beta chains. Every entry covers one CDR3 protein and lists the most common genes and DNA from its rows. This sample has under 150,000 distinct CDR3 sequences in its table, and about 10% of those were observed once. The top ten clones comprise 10% of the sample. V and J are trimmed by 4 bases and 5 bases, and the gene matches miss 7 bases of the junction. In the germline V gene, CDR1 corresponds to SGHDT and CDR2 to YYEEEE. The CDR3 numbers 15 residues from cysteine through phenylalanine. The retained sequence is limited to the CDR3, 45 bases, with the frame set at the first base.

The receptor chain draws on TRBV5-6 and TRBJ1-5, with 9 bases matching TRBD1. Source material: PBMCs. This TCR was sampled from a human donor in good health (CMV status not recorded). Some clones in this sample may be carry-over from other donors' samples. CDR3 sequence: CASSAGQGGDQPQHF. In nucleotide form, the sequence is TGTGCCAGCAGCGCGGGACAGGGCGGGGATCAGCCCCAGCATTTT.